Listed below are T cell receptor beta chains from one sample, sequenced in a study of blood T cell repertoires in COVID-19. Some clones are missing from TCRdb's copy, which holds only in-frame ones; the method was immunoSEQ multiplex PCR. The sample contains 200,000 to 250,000 clones, about four fifths of which appear only once. Sequencing was performed on peripheral blood. These receptor sequences come from a woman older than 75 with acute or convalescent COVID-19. Both conserved end residues are part of each CDR3. The order of the fields is D gene, J gene, V gene, CDR3 length, clone size, CDR3 protein, CDR3 DNA. A D gene is named only where the DNA matches it firmly. Clone sizes are given selectively: once, few, many, or a class where the clone is expanded.

>TRBD1|TRBJ2-2|TRBV7-7|16|.
CASSPGTGGSGGELFF
TGTGCTAGCAGCCCCGGGACAGGGGGTTCGGGCGGGGAGCTGTTTTTT
>.|TRBJ1-2|TRBV29-1|12|.
CSVEGADYGYTF
TGCAGCGTTGAAGGGGCTGACTATGGCTACACCTTC
>.|TRBJ1-4|TRBV7-9|14|.
CASSFVQGNEKLFF
TGTGCCAGCAGCTTCGTACAGGGAAACGAAAAACTGTTTTTT
>TRBD1|TRBJ1-2|TRBV7-9|15|.
CASSLETGGFYGYTF
TGTGCCAGCAGCTTAGAAACAGGGGGCTTCTATGGCTACACCTTC
>.|TRBJ2-1|TRBV29-1|13|once
CSVEDNLNNEQFF
TGCAGCGTTGAAGATAACTTAAACAATGAGCAGTTCTTC
>.|TRBJ2-1|TRBV2|13|.
CASSTSSENEQFF
TGTGCCAGTTCGACTAGTTCGGAAAATGAGCAGTTCTTC
>.|TRBJ1-2|TRBV10-2|16|.
CASSESVERSNYGYTF
TGCGCCAGCAGTGAGTCGGTGGAGAGAAGCAACTATGGCTACACCTTC
>TRBD2|TRBJ2-7|TRBV7-2|15|.
CASSLGTAFGREQYF
TGTGCCAGCAGCTTAGGTACGGCCTTCGGGAGGGAGCAGTACTTC
>.|TRBJ1-5|TRBV3-1/TRBV3-2|15|.
CASSQAGDTNQPQHF
TGTGCCAGCAGCCAAGCAGGGGACACGAATCAGCCCCAGCATTTT
>.|TRBJ2-5|TRBV11-3|14|.
CASSSRRVQETQYF
TGTGCCAGCAGCTCCCGGAGGGTCCAAGAGACCCAGTACTTC
>TRBD1|TRBJ2-4|TRBV5-1|18|few
CASSPQGAGPEAKNIQYF
TGCGCCAGCAGCCCCCAGGGGGCTGGACCCGAAGCCAAAAACATTCAGTACTTC
>.|TRBJ2-7|TRBV19|13|.
CASSSQGTYEQYF
TGTGCCAGTAGTTCCCAGGGCACCTACGAGCAGTACTTC
>.|TRBJ1-2|TRBV2|15|few
CASSQVQGRDYGYTF
TGTGCCAGCAGTCAGGTGCAGGGAAGGGACTATGGCTACACCTTC
>TRBD2|TRBJ2-1|TRBV13|16|.
CASSFAGTSGTGEQFF
TGTGCCAGCAGCTTTGCCGGGACTAGCGGGACAGGAGAGCAGTTCTTC
>TRBD1|TRBJ2-7|TRBV5-4|14|.
CASSLGQGRYEQYF
TGTGCCAGCAGCTTGGGACAGGGTCGTTACGAGCAGTACTTC
>TRBD1|TRBJ1-5|TRBV19|14|.
CASSILQGDQPQHF
TGTGCCAGTAGTATTCTCCAGGGGGACCAGCCCCAGCATTTT
>TRBD2|TRBJ2-6|TRBV7-9|16|.
CASSFGGSRMANVLTF
TGTGCCAGCAGCTTTGGCGGGAGCCGTATGGCCAACGTCCTGACTTTC
>.|TRBJ2-3|TRBV5-1|15|once
CASSLDGTSTDTQYF
TGCGCCAGCAGCTTGGACGGGACTAGCACAGATACGCAGTATTTT
>.|TRBJ1-6|TRBV3-1/TRBV3-2|15|.
CASSPAGGTHSPLHF
TGTGCCAGCAGCCCTGCAGGAGGGACCCATTCACCCCTCCACTTT
>TRBD1|TRBJ1-1|TRBV6-2/TRBV6-3|19|few
CASSSPFLGQGFESTEAFF
TGTGCCAGCAGTTCCCCCTTTCTGGGACAGGGGTTTGAAAGTACTGAAGCTTTCTTT
>TRBD2|TRBJ2-2|TRBV7-3|16|many
CASSAGSGGATGELFF
TGTGCCAGCAGCGCCGGTAGCGGGGGGGCCACCGGGGAGCTGTTTTTT